These T cell receptor beta chains were read from a single sample in a study of monozygotic twins with inflammatory bowel disease. TCRdb re-analyzed the 5' RACE reads; it lists each CDR3 protein once, without DNA. This sample contains fewer than 350,000 distinct CDR3 sequences. Sequenced material: blood. Receptors were obtained from a human donor with ulcerative colitis or Crohn's disease, or a healthy co-twin of an affected twin (not recorded which). Each CDR3 is given with its conserved first and last residue. Fields, in order: V gene, J gene, CDR3 protein.

V gene: TRBV28; J gene: TRBJ2-2; CDR3 protein: CASLRGLNTGELFF
V gene: TRBV20-1; J gene: TRBJ1-1; CDR3 protein: CSALRPGFGAFF
V gene: TRBV24-1; J gene: TRBJ2-5; CDR3 protein: CATSLSGRETQYF
V gene: TRBV9; J gene: TRBJ2-3; CDR3 protein: CASSVGTSNTDTQYF
V gene: TRBV27; J gene: TRBJ2-3; CDR3 protein: CASRFYRGPQYF
V gene: TRBV5-1; J gene: TRBJ1-1; CDR3 protein: CASSSEGASTVPAFF
V gene: TRBV4-1; J gene: TRBJ2-2; CDR3 protein: CASSQERRPGGELFF
V gene: TRBV20-1; J gene: TRBJ2-5; CDR3 protein: CSATMIAGQETQYF
V gene: TRBV10-3; J gene: TRBJ2-1; CDR3 protein: CAIRMGRTSGDNEQFF
V gene: TRBV11-2; J gene: TRBJ2-2; CDR3 protein: CASSPFWQTGELFF
V gene: TRBV6-1; J gene: TRBJ1-4; CDR3 protein: CASRGSRFYEKLFF
V gene: TRBV12-3/TRBV12-4; J gene: TRBJ2-3; CDR3 protein: CASRELLAGVDTQYF
V gene: TRBV5-1; J gene: TRBJ1-1; CDR3 protein: CASSFGRGGVDTEAFF
V gene: TRBV7-2; J gene: TRBJ1-2; CDR3 protein: CASSFVGNDYGYTF
V gene: TRBV7-2; J gene: TRBJ1-1; CDR3 protein: CASSLPGAPKNTEAFF
V gene: TRBV5-1; J gene: TRBJ2-3; CDR3 protein: CASSWPGQGTDTQYF
V gene: TRBV28; J gene: TRBJ2-5; CDR3 protein: CASTLDLNGETQYF
V gene: TRBV7-9; J gene: TRBJ1-1; CDR3 protein: CATTRKENTEAFF
V gene: TRBV4-1; J gene: TRBJ1-2; CDR3 protein: CASSPKFPGQGRDYGYTF
V gene: TRBV7-2; J gene: TRBJ2-7; CDR3 protein: CVSSPGQVFYEQYF
V gene: TRBV3-1; J gene: TRBJ2-7; CDR3 protein: CASSQSERRDYEQYF
V gene: TRBV9; J gene: TRBJ2-3; CDR3 protein: CASSVAGSFTDTQYF
V gene: TRBV12-3/TRBV12-4; J gene: TRBJ2-3; CDR3 protein: CASSLGSPPDTQYF
V gene: TRBV7-2; J gene: TRBJ2-1; CDR3 protein: CASSFSRGGAYEQFF
V gene: TRBV9; J gene: TRBJ1-2; CDR3 protein: CASSVGDESGYTF
V gene: TRBV7-9; J gene: TRBJ2-7; CDR3 protein: CASTRGETGKSYEQYF
V gene: TRBV11-2; J gene: TRBJ1-1; CDR3 protein: CASSLDLTGTGVRNTEAFF
V gene: TRBV6-5; J gene: TRBJ2-3; CDR3 protein: CASSYSPAGDTDTQYF
V gene: TRBV5-1; J gene: TRBJ2-5; CDR3 protein: CASSLGAAGETQYF
V gene: TRBV28; J gene: TRBJ1-1; CDR3 protein: CASSFRVGAFF
V gene: TRBV20-1; J gene: TRBJ1-6; CDR3 protein: CSAVWWDSSYNSPLHF
V gene: TRBV12-5; J gene: TRBJ2-1; CDR3 protein: CASGLVRYSYGGSSYNEQFF
V gene: TRBV30; J gene: TRBJ1-1; CDR3 protein: CAWTLGDTEAFF
V gene: TRBV7-9; J gene: TRBJ1-4; CDR3 protein: CASSPYEKLFF
V gene: TRBV4-3; J gene: TRBJ2-2; CDR3 protein: CASSQDLRGSGPGELFF
V gene: TRBV28; J gene: TRBJ1-6; CDR3 protein: CASKKQDLGNSPLHF
V gene: TRBV20-1; J gene: TRBJ2-3; CDR3 protein: CSARDRRPTVDTQYF
V gene: TRBV29-1; J gene: TRBJ1-2; CDR3 protein: CSVEDREAYGYTF
V gene: TRBV28; J gene: TRBJ2-3; CDR3 protein: CASIGGRRDTQYF
V gene: TRBV5-1; J gene: TRBJ2-3; CDR3 protein: CASRETDTQYF
V gene: TRBV29-1; J gene: TRBJ2-7; CDR3 protein: CSVEVRAEQYF
V gene: TRBV7-9; J gene: TRBJ2-7; CDR3 protein: CASSLGDNEQYF
V gene: TRBV5-1; J gene: TRBJ1-4; CDR3 protein: CASSQSQVNEKLFF
V gene: TRBV12-3/TRBV12-4; J gene: TRBJ2-1; CDR3 protein: CASSLVGSSYNEQFF
V gene: TRBV4-1; J gene: TRBJ1-1; CDR3 protein: CASSPRQDLNTEAFF
V gene: TRBV4-2; J gene: TRBJ2-5; CDR3 protein: CASSHAGTVQETQYF
V gene: TRBV20-1; J gene: TRBJ2-5; CDR3 protein: CSAETGWSQETQYF
V gene: TRBV12-5; J gene: TRBJ2-1; CDR3 protein: CASGLVLSGSYNEQFF
V gene: TRBV28; J gene: TRBJ2-4; CDR3 protein: CASSLSENIQYF
V gene: TRBV11-2; J gene: TRBJ2-6; CDR3 protein: CASSLIRLLSSGANVLTF